Below, 32 T cell receptor beta chains from the same sample are listed, as sequenced in a study of CD8 T cells in Susac syndrome. Random hexamers were used to reverse transcribe 0.5 to 1 ug of RNA. In TCRdb, the immunoSEQ multiplex PCR reads were re-called with MiXCR into one record per CDR3 protein. Altogether roughly 140,000 distinct CDR3 sequences are present, approximately 95% being singletons, with the ten largest covering around 0.29%. Material: CD8+ T cells from PBMCs. The receptors come from a human donor in good health.

V usage is TRBV9 and J usage is TRBJ2-1; TRBD2 is a possible D gene (5 bases). The CDR3 runs 15 residues. V was pared by 0 bases and J by 2 bases, with 9 bases between. Germline loops: CDR1 SGDLS, CDR2 YYNGEE. The CDR3, as DNA: TGTGCCAGCAGCGTAGTCGGGATCCCCTACAATGAGCAGTTCTTC. Residues: CASSVVGIPYNEQFF. Variable domain in full (rest from reference TRBV9 and TRBJ2-1): DSGVTQTPKHLITATGQRVTLRCSPRSGDLSVYWYQQSLDQGLQFLIQYYNGEERAKGNILERFSAQQFPDLHSELNLSSLELGDSALYFCASSVVGIPYNEQFFGPGTRLTVL.

This chain uses TRBV4-3 with TRBJ2-5; D is possibly TRBD2 (6 bases). In germline, CDR1 is LGHNA, CDR2 YSLEER. Trimming cost V 1 base and J 5 bases, with 17 bases left between them. This CDR3 spans 16 amino acids. The CDR3 is CASSQVLTGEGETQYF. The CDR3, as DNA: TGCGCCAGCAGCCAAGTACTCACGGGAGAAGGGGAGACCCAGTACTTC.

The chain couples TRBV7-2 to TRBJ2-5; 9 bases fit TRBD2. The length of the CDR3 is 16 residues. Germline V gives CDR1 SGHTA, CDR2 FQGNSA. After removal of 4 bases from V and 7 bases from J, the junction contained 13 bases not matched to a gene. CDR3 loop: CASSSFSGSLAGTQYF. DNA for the CDR3: TGTGCCAGCAGCTCTTTTAGCGGGAGCCTCGCGGGGACCCAGTACTTC.

V is TRBV27 and J is TRBJ2-1; 11 bases agree with TRBD2. The CDR3 has 15 amino acids. The trim removed 4 bases at V and 5 bases at J, leaving 4 bases unmatched. CDR1 is MNHEY, CDR2 SMNVEV, per germline (reference sequence). The CDR3 here is CASSSTSGTHNEQFF. As DNA, the CDR3 is TGTGCCAGCAGTTCGACTAGCGGGACCCACAATGAGCAGTTCTTC.

The V and J genes are TRBV7-9 and TRBJ1-2; no clear D gene. The length of the CDR3 is 13 residues. In germline, CDR1 is SEHNR, CDR2 FQNEAQ (reference sequence). The V and J ends lost 2 bases and 6 bases respectively, with 10 bases between them. This chain's CDR3 is CASSLSGVDGYTF. The CDR3, as DNA: TGTGCCAGCAGCTTAAGTGGGGTCGATGGCTACACCTTC.

The count of this clonotype is one. The V call is TRBV7-9, the J call TRBJ2-5, with TRBD2 matching 8 bases. V gave up 5 bases and J gave up 4 bases; unmatched junction bases: 3. This CDR3 has 13 residues. Per germline, CDR1 SEHNR and CDR2 FQNEAQ (reference sequence). The CDR3 sequence: CASSQGLAETQYF. The CDR3 DNA reads TGTGCCAGCAGCCAAGGACTAGCAGAGACCCAGTACTTC.

The genes are TRBV6-5 and TRBJ1-1; tentative D call: TRBD1 (6 bases). There are 13 residues in the CDR3. Germline CDR1 MNHEY, CDR2 SVGAGI. The germline V and J ends were trimmed by 6 bases and 5 bases, with 13 bases remaining between them. The CDR3, as DNA: TGTGCCAGCAGCCAGGGGTTGTTGACTGAAGCTTTCTTT. It translates to CASSQGLLTEAFF.

This chain connects TRBV12-3 or TRBV12-4 to TRBJ2-7; 7 bases are a match to TRBD2. Losses at the gene ends were 3 bases for V and 3 bases for J; bases not matched to a gene: 11. This CDR3 comprises 16 residues. The CDR3 DNA reads TGTGCCAGCAGTTTTGAAGTAGCGGGCCACCTCTACGAGCAGTACTTC. This translates into CASSFEVAGHLYEQYF.

The V call is TRBV27, the J call TRBJ2-7; D is uncertain. Germline CDR1 is MNHEY and CDR2 is SMNVEV (reference sequence). The CDR3 spans 13 residues. V was trimmed by 5 bases and J by 2 bases, leaving 10 bases between them. DNA of the CDR3: TGTGCCAGCAGTGTCGGCAGACCCTACGAGCAGTACTTC. Translated, it gives CASSVGRPYEQYF.

This sequence joins TRBV30 and TRBJ2-2; tentatively, D is TRBD1 (7 bases). This CDR3 has 14 amino acids. The germline CDR1 and CDR2 sequences are GTSNPN and SVGIG (reference sequence). The V and J ends lost 4 bases and 4 bases respectively, with 13 bases between them. The DNA for the CDR3 is TGTGCCTGGACCTACAGGGGAGGCACCGGGGAGCTGTTTTTT. Its translation is CAWTYRGGTGELFF.

On this clonotype itself: An end of the junction differs from the germline gene, which may be a read error. This rearrangement joins TRBV20-1 to TRBJ2-1; D gene ambiguous. The CDR3 is made up of 9 amino acids. Germline CDR1 reads DFQATT; CDR2 reads SNEGSKA (reference sequence). CDR3 residues: CSVSNKQFF. The CDR3, as DNA: TGCAGTGTTAGCAATAAGCAGTTCTTC.

The chain employs TRBV27 and TRBJ2-3; weak D call: TRBD2 (6 bases). Germline CDR1 MNHEY, CDR2 SMNVEV (reference sequence). V was clipped by 8 bases and J by 8 bases, with 14 bases between them. CDR3 length equals 12 residues. The CDR3 nucleotides read TGTGCCAGCGCCGGGGGTGAGGGTACGCAGTATTTT. Its translation: CASAGGEGTQYF.

The J gene is TRBJ2-7, the V gene TRBV7-9, with TRBD1 identical over 8 bases. The CDR3 extends over 16 amino acids. V was clipped by 10 bases and J by 3 bases; unmatched bases: 17. CDR1 is SEHNR, CDR2 FQNEAQ, per germline (reference sequence). This CDR3 reads CAIYTPGTGGLYEQYF. The CDR3 DNA follows: TGTGCCATATACACCCCGGGGACAGGAGGACTCTACGAGCAGTACTTC.

The table lists this clonotype with a count of one. The V and J genes are TRBV20-1 and TRBJ2-1; D gene uncertain. The V end lost 5 bases, the J end lost 5 bases, and 10 bases lay between the germline ends. This CDR3 contains 12 residues. Germline CDR1 is DFQATT and CDR2 is SNEGSKA (reference sequence). CDR3 DNA: TGCAGTGCTCCCCTAGAGGACAATGAGCAGTTCTTC. This encodes CSAPLEDNEQFF.

The chain joins TRBV3-1 to TRBJ2-5, with 11 bases identical to TRBD2. The CDR3 is made up of 16 amino acids. Germline trimming cut 1 base from V and 3 bases from J; bases unmatched to any gene: 4. Germline loops: CDR1 LGHDT, CDR2 YNNKEL (reference sequence). The CDR3 is CASSQVGGLAEETQYF. The DNA of the CDR3 is TGTGCCAGCAGCCAAGTGGGGGGACTAGCGGAAGAGACCCAGTACTTC.

Here the CDR3 reads CATSSGTVFSNQPQHF. Written as DNA, the CDR3 is TGTGCCACCAGCAGCGGGACGGTATTCAGCAATCAGCCCCAGCATTTT. The rearrangement links TRBV15 to TRBJ1-5; D perhaps matches TRBD1 (5 bases). V lost 3 bases, J lost 1 base, and 13 bases lay in between. Germline V gives CDR1 LNHNV, CDR2 YYDKDF (reference sequence). This CDR3 comprises 16 residues.

This chain uses TRBV7-9 with TRBJ1-2, with TRBD1 matching over 12 bases. The CDR3 is made up of 15 amino acids. In germline, CDR1 is SEHNR, CDR2 FQNEAQ (reference sequence). Trimming took 3 bases from V and 8 from J; bases not matched to a gene: 7. The CDR3 sequence: CASSFGTGGAGGYTF. CDR3 DNA sequence: TGTGCCAGCAGCTTCGGGACAGGGGGCGCTGGCGGCTACACCTTC.

The rearrangement joins TRBV20-1 to TRBJ2-1; 9 bases align to TRBD1. Germline V lookup: CDR1 DFQATT, CDR2 SNEGSKA (reference sequence). Unmatched junction bases numbered 7, after V lost 6 bases and J lost 4 bases. CDR3 length: 14 residues. The CDR3 nucleotides read TGCAGTGCCCCCCGGGACAGGGTATACAATGAGCAGTTCTTC. Its translation is CSAPRDRVYNEQFF.

This chain joins TRBV18 and TRBJ2-2; 10 nucleotides match TRBD2. With 2 bases clipped from V and 5 bases from J, the junction kept 2 bases outside the gene matches. CDR1 KGHSH and CDR2 LQKENI come from the germline V gene. The CDR3 loop spans 15 amino acids. In DNA, the CDR3 is TGTGCCAGCTCACCAACGGGACTAGCGACCGGGGAGCTGTTTTTT. Translation: CASSPTGLATGELFF.

V is TRBV29-1 and J is TRBJ1-1; D unresolved. The CDR3 consists of 11 residues. V was cut by 4 bases and J by 0 bases, with 3 bases left in between. CDR1 is SQVTM, CDR2 ANQGSEA, per germline. The CDR3 DNA sequence: TGCAGCGTTGTTGTGAACACTGAAGCTTTCTTT. This encodes CSVVVNTEAFF. Full variable domain (outside the CDR3, taken from reference TRBV29-1 and TRBJ1-1): SAVISQKPSRDICQRGTSLTIQCQVDSQVTMMFWYRQQPGQSLTLIATANQGSEATYESGFVIDKFPISRPNLTFSTLTVSNMSPEDSSIYLCSVVVNTEAFFGQGTRLTVV.

J is TRBJ2-1 and V is TRBV28; the match to TRBD2 covers 9 bases. Germline-derived CDR1 and CDR2 are MDHEN and SYDVKM. The CDR3 is 15 residues long. The junction had 10 bases not matched to a gene; V was cut back by 6 bases and J by 7 bases. The chain's CDR3 is CASSPREGHGNEQFF. In nucleotides, the CDR3 is TGTGCCAGCAGCCCGCGGGAGGGCCATGGGAATGAGCAGTTCTTC.

V is TRBV28 and J is TRBJ2-3; D gene uncertain. The germline V gene encodes CDR1 MDHEN and CDR2 SYDVKM. V was pared by 8 bases and J by 0 bases, with 9 bases between. The CDR3 extends over 13 amino acids. CDR3 sequence reads: CASLALSTDTQYF. The CDR3, as DNA: TGTGCCAGCCTCGCCCTTAGCACAGATACGCAGTATTTT. Full variable domain (outside the CDR3, taken from reference TRBV28 and TRBJ2-3): DVKVTQSSRYLVKRTGEKVFLECVQDMDHENMFWYRQDPGLGLRLIYFSYDVKMKEKGDIPEGYSVSREKKERFSLILESASTNQTSMYLCASLALSTDTQYFGPGTRLTVL.

The DNA of the CDR3 is TGTGCCTGGAGTAAAGGGGGCATCGTGGGAGAGACCCAGTACTTC. Protein sequence: CAWSKGGIVGETQYF. The chain carries TRBV30 and TRBJ2-5; 7 bases align to TRBD1. With 2 bases clipped from V and 4 bases from J, the junction kept 10 bases outside the gene matches. The CDR3 is 15 residues long. CDR1 is GTSNPN, CDR2 SVGIG, per germline (reference sequence).

This chain links TRBV20-1 with TRBJ2-7; 7 nucleotides match TRBD2. The V gene end was trimmed by 6 bases and the J gene end by 5 bases; junction bases not matched to a gene: 13. Germline V gene sequence: CDR1 DFQATT, CDR2 SNEGSKA (reference sequence). The CDR3 runs 14 residues. The CDR3, as DNA: TGCAGTGCGCCTGAGCGGGGTGGCTACGACGAGCAGTACTTC. Amino acids: CSAPERGGYDEQYF.

The rearrangement links TRBV11-2 to TRBJ2-1; D uncertain. This CDR3 is 13 amino acids long. The V end was cut by 1 base, the J end by 10 bases, with 11 bases between. Per the germline V gene, CDR1 is SGHAT and CDR2 is FQNNGV. CDR3 region: CASSLVPENEQFF. CDR3 nucleotides: TGTGCCAGCAGCTTAGTTCCGGAGAACGAGCAGTTCTTC.

The chain combines TRBV7-6 with TRBJ2-5; 7 bases are a match to TRBD1. From germline, CDR1 is SGHVS and CDR2 FNYEAQ. CDR3 length: 13 amino acids. After removal of 5 bases from V and 4 bases from J, the junction contained 4 bases not matched to a gene. In nucleotides, the CDR3 is TGTGCCAGCAGCCATAGGACAGGAGAGACCCAGTACTTC. Amino acids: CASSHRTGETQYF.

This rearrangement joins TRBV12-3 or TRBV12-4 to TRBJ2-3; 7 bases agree with TRBD1. CDR3 length equals 15 residues. The V segment lost 7 bases and the J segment 5 bases; nucleotides outside the gene matches: 12. The CDR3 sequence: CASKTSGTALDTQYF. The CDR3 nucleotides read TGTGCCAGCAAAACCTCCGGGACAGCCCTAGATACGCAGTATTTT.

The rearrangement uses TRBV20-1 and TRBJ2-7; D is possibly TRBD1 (5 bases). This CDR3 comprises 13 residues. Trimming cost V 4 bases and J 1 base, with 11 bases left between them. The germline V gene encodes CDR1 DFQATT and CDR2 SNEGSKA (reference sequence). For the CDR3, the DNA is TGCAGTGCTACCGCGACAGATTCCTACGAGCAGTACTTC. Its protein product is CSATATDSYEQYF.

This clonotype has a single count. The chain is built from TRBV5-1 and TRBJ1-5; perhaps TRBD1 as D (5 bases). The CDR3 runs to 14 residues. CDR1 and CDR2 from the germline V gene are SGHRS and YFSETQ. Trimming left V 4 bases short and J 8 bases short, with 16 bases between. The CDR3 nucleotides read TGCGCCAGCAGCCTAACTACAGGTCGCGAGCCCCAGCATTTT. This sequence encodes CASSLTTGREPQHF. Full variable domain (remainder filled in from reference TRBV5-1 and TRBJ1-5): KAGVTQTPRYLIKTRGQQVTLSCSPISGHRSVSWYQQTPGQGLQFLFEYFSETQRNKGNFPGRFSGRQFSNSRSEMNVSTLELGDSALYLCASSLTTGREPQHFGDGTRLSIL.

This chain connects TRBV27 to TRBJ2-1; D call uncertain. The V gene lost 1 base and the J gene lost 4 bases, with 11 bases spanning the gap. Germline values: CDR1 MNHEY, CDR2 SMNVEV (reference sequence). This CDR3 region has 15 residues. This CDR3 is CASSLLADTYNEQFF. In nucleotides, the CDR3 is TGTGCCAGCAGTTTATTAGCAGACACTTACAATGAGCAGTTCTTC.

This clonotype was recorded once. This chain connects TRBV29-1 to TRBJ1-1; 7 bases map to TRBD1. CDR3 length equals 12 residues. V lost 6 bases, J lost 10 bases, and 11 bases stayed unmatched. Looked up from germline, CDR1 is SQVTM and CDR2 is ANQGSEA. The CDR3 DNA reads TGCAGCGTCGATGTGGGGGCAGGGGGAGCTTTCTTT. Residues: CSVDVGAGGAFF.

This rearrangement joins TRBV28 to TRBJ1-1, with D tentatively TRBD1 (5 bases). The V gene lost 5 bases and the J gene lost 6 bases, with 16 bases spanning the gap. CDR1 is MDHEN and CDR2 is SYDVKM in the germline V gene. This CDR3 region has 14 residues. The CDR3 sequence is CASSPFPTVPEAFF. As DNA, the CDR3 is TGTGCCAGCAGTCCTTTCCCGACAGTTCCTGAAGCTTTCTTT.